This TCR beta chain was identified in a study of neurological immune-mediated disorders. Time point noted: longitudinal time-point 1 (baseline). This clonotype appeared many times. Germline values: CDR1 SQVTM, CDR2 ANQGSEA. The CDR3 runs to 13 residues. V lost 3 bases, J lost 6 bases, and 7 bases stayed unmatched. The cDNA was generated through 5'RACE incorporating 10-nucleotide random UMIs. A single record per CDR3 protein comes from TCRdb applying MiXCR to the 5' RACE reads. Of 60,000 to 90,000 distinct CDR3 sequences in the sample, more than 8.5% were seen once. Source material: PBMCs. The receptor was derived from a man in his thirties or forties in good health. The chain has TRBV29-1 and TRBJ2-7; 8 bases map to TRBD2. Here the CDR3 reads CSVDSPREGEQYF. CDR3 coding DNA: TGCAGCGTTGATAGCCCTCGGGAGGGCGAGCAGTACTTC.